The rows below give T cell receptor beta chains drawn from one sample of a study of beta chain features in type 1 diabetes. Method: immunoSEQ multiplex PCR; TCRdb's copy keeps in-frame clones and lacks some. The table includes 600,000 or so clones, about an eighth detected once. The sample comprised naive CD4+ T cells from blood. These receptors originate from a man in his late teens or twenties with type 1 diabetes. CDR3s include the opening cysteine and the closing phenylalanine or tryptophan.

V	J	CDR3
TRBV5-4	TRBJ2-5	CASSLVFGAKAPETQYF
TRBV5-1	TRBJ2-3	CASSLSGRTDTQYF
TRBV2	TRBJ2-7	CASSDGGSYEQYF
TRBV27	TRBJ1-2	CASSLSKGLTLANYGYTF
TRBV5-1	TRBJ2-7	CASGHSSEVDEQYF
TRBV7-9	TRBJ1-2	CASSFDGSYGYTF
TRBV7-7	TRBJ2-3	CASSSLQGGADTQYF
TRBV18	TRBJ2-7	CASSPGGGTYEQYF
TRBV25-1	TRBJ1-2	CASSGLNYGYTF
TRBV12-2	TRBJ2-1	CASLSHQGVNEQFF
TRBV5-1	TRBJ2-7	CASSFSGVYYEQYF
TRBV14	TRBJ1-4	CASSQGATGLYEKLFF
TRBV28	TRBJ1-1	CASSLVSMTEAFF
TRBV6-5	TRBJ2-7	CAIGDGPSSYEQYF
TRBV7-3	TRBJ2-5	CASSRLGGGYQETQYF
TRBV30	TRBJ2-7	CAWSVLGAYEQYF
TRBV14	TRBJ2-5	CASSPYGAGGRETQYF
TRBV30	TRBJ2-6	CAWGGPSTSGANVLTF
TRBV6-5	TRBJ2-1	CASSYAPNEQFF
TRBV18	TRBJ2-7	CASSRTNGAAFYEQYF
TRBV7-9	TRBJ2-5	CASSVGTAKETQYF
TRBV6-5	TRBJ1-1	CASSPRTQVGEAFF
TRBV27	TRBJ1-2	CASSLSGGVPGYTF
TRBV7-2	TRBJ2-1	CASSPGLAEGNEQFF
TRBV10-2	TRBJ1-2	CASSDPGQGHYGYTF
TRBV5-6	TRBJ2-3	CATSPTWGTDTQYF
TRBV9	TRBJ1-2	CASSPTGTDAYGYTF
TRBV9	TRBJ2-3	CASSTRGVPSTDTQYF
TRBV29-1	TRBJ2-3	CSVQRQLTDTQYF